The 20 T cell receptor beta chains below all came from one sample that was sequenced in a study of CXCR3-negative and CXCR3-positive naive CD8 T cells. Researchers prepared the TRB cDNA libraries using 5' RACE with UMI labels. TCRdb re-called the 5' RACE reads; every CDR3 protein appears as one record, without DNA. With more than 40,000 distinct CDR3 sequences in the sample, the ten largest clones hold roughly 1.6%. Input material: naive CXCR3- CD8+ T cells from blood. Specified subset: CD45RO-CCR7+CD27+CD95- naive CD8+ T cells lacking CXCR3 (TNR3-). The source is a human donor in good health. Some clones in this sample may be carry-over from other donors' samples.

CDR3 sequence reads: CASRSDRGRTDTQYF. V is TRBV2 and J is TRBJ2-3; the TCRdb call, TRBD1, lacks DNA for checking. Germline V gene sequence: CDR1 SNHLY, CDR2 FYNNEI. The CDR3 has 15 amino acids.

This sequence joins TRBV7-3 and TRBJ1-6; there is no DNA to check the TCRdb D call of TRBD1. The CDR3 has 13 residues. Germline V CDR1 and CDR2: SGHTA, FQGTGA. The CDR3: CASSSDGASPLHF.

The CDR3 sequence is CASSSSGGAADTQYF. The rearrangement links TRBV4-3 to TRBJ2-3; with no DNA, the TCRdb D assignment of TRBD2 cannot be verified. Germline loops: CDR1 LGHNA, CDR2 YSLEER. The CDR3 spans 15 residues.

CDR3 sequence reads: CSVPGGITDTQYF. This chain links TRBV29-1 with TRBJ2-3; the TCRdb D gene call, TRBD1, has no DNA to confirm it. The V gene's germline CDR1 is SQVTM and CDR2 ANQGSEA. This CDR3 has 13 amino acids.

The chain joins TRBV7-2 to TRBJ2-1. CDR3 length equals 13 residues. The V gene's germline CDR1 is SGHTA and CDR2 FQGNSA. This CDR3 is CASSLAEAVEQFF.

The gene calls are TRBV28 and TRBJ2-1; with no DNA, the TCRdb D assignment of TRBD2 cannot be verified. This CDR3 has 20 amino acids. Germline V gene lookup returns CDR1 MDHEN and CDR2 SYDVKM. The CDR3 region is CASSRLPGLAGGRSGNGQFF.

The chain combines TRBV25-1 with TRBJ2-2; TCRdb indicates TRBD1, and absent DNA this call remains unverified. The CDR3 totals 15 residues. Germline V gene lookup returns CDR1 MGHDK and CDR2 SYGVNS. This CDR3 is CASSEYTGVTGELFF.

This CDR3 is CASSFQADPDTQYF. The chain has TRBV12-3 or TRBV12-4 and TRBJ2-3; TCRdb's D call, TRBD2, is unchecked because there is no DNA. This CDR3 has 14 amino acids.

The chain carries TRBV7-8 and TRBJ2-3; there is no DNA to check the TCRdb D call of TRBD2. The CDR3 is made up of 16 amino acids. Germline V gene data show CDR1 as SGHVS and CDR2 as FQNEAQ. This CDR3 reads CASSYGLAVNTDTQYF.

V usage is TRBV5-6 and J usage is TRBJ2-3; the D call from TCRdb, TRBD2, cannot be confirmed without DNA. Per the germline V gene, CDR1 is SGHDT and CDR2 is YYEEEE. The CDR3 loop spans 17 amino acids. The CDR3 loop is CASSPDGRATNTDTQYF.

The V gene is TRBV7-6, the J gene TRBJ2-7. Germline V CDR1 and CDR2: SGHVS, FNYEAQ. The CDR3 contains 14 residues. The CDR3 sequence is CASSLGEGRYEQYF.

This rearrangement joins TRBV21-1 to TRBJ2-1; TCRdb names TRBD2, which stays unverified in the absence of DNA. TRBV21-1 is a documented pseudogene. The CDR3 spans 18 residues. CDR3 sequence reads: CASSRKAGGVCSAAEQFF.

This sequence joins TRBV13 and TRBJ2-5; as DNA is missing, the TRBD1 call by TCRdb cannot be tested. Germline loops: CDR1 PRHDT, CDR2 FYEKMQ (reference sequence). CDR3 size: 19 residues. Here the CDR3 reads CASSLVGLAGPPDGETQYF.

This rearrangement joins TRBV27 to TRBJ2-3; there is no DNA to check the TCRdb D call of TRBD1. This CDR3 has 15 amino acids. Looked up from germline, CDR1 is MNHEY and CDR2 is SMNVEV (reference sequence). The chain's CDR3 is CASSPRTGGVDTQYF.

V is TRBV29-1 and J is TRBJ2-7. The germline V gene has CDR1 SQVTM and CDR2 ANQGSEA. The CDR3 spans 11 residues. CDR3 in amino acids: CSVESDYEQYF.

This clonotype registers medium-sized by frequency. The chain combines TRBV7-2 with TRBJ2-3; TCRdb's D call of TRBD2 is untestable without DNA. The germline V gene has CDR1 SGHTA and CDR2 FQGNSA. The CDR3 is made up of 15 amino acids. The CDR3: CASSPLAGTTDTQYF.

The V and J genes are TRBV6-5 and TRBJ2-7; no DNA is available, so the TRBD2 call from TCRdb remains unchecked. The CDR3 loop spans 16 amino acids. Germline V gene lookup returns CDR1 MNHEY and CDR2 SVGAGI. The chain's CDR3 is CASSPLPVGTVVEQYF.

The chain has TRBV7-2 and TRBJ2-3; TCRdb outputs TRBD2, but without DNA this stays unchecked. The germline CDR1 and CDR2 sequences are SGHTA and FQGNSA. The CDR3 loop spans 17 amino acids. CDR3 protein: CASSLLLRGGNTDTQYF.

The chain recombines TRBV14 with TRBJ2-1; TCRdb gives TRBD1 as the D gene, but with no DNA this cannot be confirmed. Germline V gives CDR1 SGHDN, CDR2 FVKESK. The CDR3 is 15 amino acids. The CDR3: CASSQEYRAYNEQFF.

J is TRBJ2-2 and V is TRBV7-9; the TCRdb D gene call, TRBD2, has no DNA to confirm it. This CDR3 region has 14 residues. In germline, CDR1 is SEHNR, CDR2 FQNEAQ (reference sequence). CDR3 sequence: CASSPPRATGELFF.